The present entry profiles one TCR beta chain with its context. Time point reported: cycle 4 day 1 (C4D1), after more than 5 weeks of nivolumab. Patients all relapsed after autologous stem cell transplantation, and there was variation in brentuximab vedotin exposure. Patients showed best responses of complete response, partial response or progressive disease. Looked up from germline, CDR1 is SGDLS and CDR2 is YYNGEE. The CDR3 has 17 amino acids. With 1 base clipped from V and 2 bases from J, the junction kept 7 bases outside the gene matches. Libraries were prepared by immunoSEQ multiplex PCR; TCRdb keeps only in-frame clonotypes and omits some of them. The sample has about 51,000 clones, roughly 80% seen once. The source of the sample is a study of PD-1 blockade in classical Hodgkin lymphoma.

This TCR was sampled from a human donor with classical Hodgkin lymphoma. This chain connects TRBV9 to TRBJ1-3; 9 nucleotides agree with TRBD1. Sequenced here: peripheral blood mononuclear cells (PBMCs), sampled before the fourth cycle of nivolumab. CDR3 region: CASSVFRDRVAGNTIYF. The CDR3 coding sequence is TGTGCCAGCAGCGTATTCCGGGACAGGGTGGCTGGAAACACCATATATTTT.